This entry lists 16 T cell receptor beta chains sequenced from one sample in a study of shared clonotypes between healthy human individuals (dated by TCRdb to the early 2020s). The library was made by the immunoSEQ multiplex PCR assay. Sourced from immuneACCESS, this table was stored by TCRdb with only in-frame sequences that have V and J called. A share of the clones is absent; for the studies checked, an unresolved V gene accounts for under half, and the remainder has no known explanation. In all, the sample holds more than 2 million clones, and 95% of those were seen once. The top ten clonotypes cover over 0.1% of the sample. Sequenced sample: naive CD4+ T cells sorted from blood. The meaning of the sample's cell subset or site label: CD45RA+ positively selected. These receptors were taken from a man aged 18 to 29 in good health.

About this clone: Other nucleotide sequences from this sample produce the same CDR3. J is TRBJ1-3 and V is TRBV5-4, with D possibly being TRBD1 (6 bases). Per the germline V gene, CDR1 is SGHNT and CDR2 is YYREEE (reference sequence). CDR3 length: 14 residues. Trimming took 4 bases from V and 1 from J, leaving 9 bases between them. CDR3 in amino acids: CASSPDRSGNTIYF. In DNA, the CDR3 is TGTGCCAGCAGCCCTGACAGGTCTGGAAACACCATATATTTT.

This rearrangement joins TRBV4-3 to TRBJ2-1; 8 positions agree with TRBD2. This CDR3 comprises 15 residues. V shed 1 base, J shed 6 bases, and the junction held 5 bases outside the gene matches. Germline V gene sequence: CDR1 LGHNA, CDR2 YSLEER. The CDR3 protein is CASSQVVGRANEQFF. DNA of the CDR3: TGCGCCAGCAGCCAAGTCGTCGGGAGGGCCAATGAGCAGTTCTTC.

The CDR3 spells CASSFGAPAYNEQFF. The DNA for the CDR3 is TGTGCCAGCAGCTTTGGGGCCCCTGCCTACAATGAGCAGTTCTTC. The chain carries TRBV11-3 and TRBJ2-1; D is possibly TRBD1 (5 bases). Per the germline V gene, CDR1 is SGHNT and CDR2 is YENEEA. V lost 3 bases and J lost 2, with 11 bases in between. CDR3 size: 15 residues.

V and J are TRBV4-3 and TRBJ2-1; D might be TRBD1 or TRBD2, each matching 5 bases. CDR3 size: 15 residues. CDR1 and CDR2 from the germline V gene are LGHNA and YSLEER. Trimming removed 1 base from V and 4 bases from J, with 11 bases in between. For the CDR3, the DNA is TGCGCCAGCAGCCAAGCCCTCTGGGGGTACAATGAGCAGTTCTTC. This translates into CASSQALWGYNEQFF.

This chain uses TRBV10-3 with TRBJ2-3; 10 bases line up with TRBD2. Germline V lookup: CDR1 ENHRY, CDR2 SYGVKD. CDR3 length equals 16 residues. J was trimmed by 5 bases and V by 1 base; bases with no gene match: 6. The CDR3 nucleotides read TGTGCCATCAGTGAGTTGCTAGCGGGGGATGGAGATACGCAGTATTTT. This codes for CAISELLAGDGDTQYF.

The V gene is TRBV6-5, the J gene TRBJ2-5, with 7 bases lining up with TRBD2. After removal of 6 bases from V and 3 bases from J, the junction contained 10 bases not matched to a gene. This CDR3 contains 15 residues. CDR1 and CDR2 (germline): MNHEY, SVGAGI. CDR3 nucleotides: TGTGCCAGCAGGACACCAGCGGGGACCAAAGAGACCCAGTACTTC. It translates to CASRTPAGTKETQYF.

This rearrangement joins TRBV7-2 to TRBJ1-4; no reliable D call. The CDR3 has 17 amino acids. V was clipped by 1 base and J by 0 bases, with 12 bases between them. CDR1 SGHTA and CDR2 FQGNSA come from the germline V gene. CDR3 bases: TGTGCCAGCAGCTTAGGCAGTTCGTCTGCAACTAATGAAAAACTGTTTTTT. Protein: CASSLGSSSATNEKLFF.

The gene calls are TRBV19 and TRBJ1-5, with 9 bases that match TRBD1. Germline V gives CDR1 LNHDA, CDR2 SQIVND (reference sequence). This CDR3 contains 14 residues. The V gene end was trimmed by 4 bases and the J gene end by 6 bases; junction bases not matched to a gene: 4. In DNA form, the CDR3 reads TGTGCCAGTAGTACCCACAGGGGGCCTCAGCCCCAGCATTTT. It yields the protein CASSTHRGPQPQHF.

CDR3 in DNA: TGTGCCAGTAATACCAACCCGGGCCCGAACACTGAAGCTTTCTTT. It translates to CASNTNPGPNTEAFF. The chain joins TRBV6-1 to TRBJ1-1; no definite D call. CDR1 is MNHNS, CDR2 SASEGT, per germline. The CDR3 contains 15 residues. The ends were cut back, 9 bases at V and 1 base at J, with 18 bases in the middle.

Notes on this clone: Distinct nucleotide sequences in the sample also encode this CDR3. Here the CDR3 DNA reads TGTGCCAGTAGTATCGGTGGGGAGCTGTTTTTT. Translated, it gives CASSIGGELFF. The chain recombines TRBV19 with TRBJ2-2; no clear D gene. Germline values: CDR1 LNHDA, CDR2 SQIVND (reference sequence). V was pared by 3 bases and J by 8 bases, with 4 bases between. The CDR3 sequence is 11 residues long.

V is TRBV4-1 and J is TRBJ2-5; D gene uncertain. Germline V gene lookup returns CDR1 MGHRA and CDR2 YSYEKL. The CDR3 length is 14 residues. Trimming cost V 3 bases and J 5 bases, with 13 bases left between them. CDR3 residues: CASSQLNSFETQYF. In DNA form, the CDR3 reads TGCGCCAGCAGCCAGTTAAACTCTTTCGAGACCCAGTACTTC.

This chain joins TRBV11-3 and TRBJ2-4; no reliable D call. Germline CDR1 is SGHNT and CDR2 is YENEEA. The CDR3 is made up of 13 amino acids. Between the trimmed V and J ends, which lost 0 bases and 9 bases, there was a span of 9 bases. CDR3 sequence (DNA): TGTGCCAGCAGCTTAGACCTTCGCAGCATTCAGTACTTC. The encoded protein is CASSLDLRSIQYF. Complete variable domain (other parts from reference TRBV11-3 and TRBJ2-4): EAGVVQSPRYKIIEKKQPVAFWCNPISGHNTLYWYLQNLGQGPELLIRYENEEAVDDSQLPKDRFSAERLKGVDSTLKIQPAELGDSAVYLCASSLDLRSIQYFGAGTRLSVL.

The chain combines TRBV6-6 with TRBJ2-2; D unresolved. V lost 4 bases and J lost 6, with 12 bases in between. The CDR3 covers 14 residues. In germline, CDR1 is MNHNY, CDR2 SVGAGI (reference sequence). Written as DNA, the CDR3 is TGTGCCAGCAGTTCGCTGTCGGACGCCGGGGAGCTGTTTTTT. It is translated as CASSSLSDAGELFF.

The J gene is TRBJ2-1, the V gene TRBV18, with TRBD1 matching over 12 bases. Germline CDR1 KGHSH, CDR2 LQKENI. The ends lost 5 bases at V and 7 bases at J; junction bases unmatched: 9. The CDR3 runs 16 residues. The CDR3 sequence is CASSARDRGLRNEQFF. The CDR3 DNA sequence: TGTGCCAGCTCAGCTCGGGACAGGGGGCTTAGAAATGAGCAGTTCTTC.

This chain joins TRBV18 and TRBJ1-3; possibly TRBD1 for D (5 bases). The CDR3 totals 14 residues. Trimming shortened V by 2 bases and J by 3 bases, and 8 bases separated the two germline ends. Per the germline V gene, CDR1 is KGHSH and CDR2 is LQKENI. The CDR3 bases are TGTGCCAGCTCACCAGAGGGGATTGGAAACACCATATATTTT. Residues: CASSPEGIGNTIYF. The entire variable domain, with the rest obtained from reference TRBV18 and TRBJ1-3, is as follows: NAGVMQNPRHLVRRRGQEARLRCSPMKGHSHVYWYRQLPEEGLKFMVYLQKENIIDESGMPKERFSAEFPKEGPSILRIQQVVRGDSAAYFCASSPEGIGNTIYFGEGSWLTVV.

The chain links TRBV28 to TRBJ1-6; no clear D. The V end was cut by 5 bases, the J end by 10 bases, with 15 bases between. Germline V gene lookup returns CDR1 MDHEN and CDR2 SYDVKM. This CDR3 has 14 amino acids. CDR3 nucleotide sequence: TGTGCCAGCAGTCCACCGTTAGTAGGGTCACCCCTCCACTTT. Translating it yields CASSPPLVGSPLHF.